Listed below are T cell receptor beta chains from one sample, sequenced in a study of shared clonotypes between healthy human individuals. Profiling relied on immunoSEQ multiplex PCR, and the TCRdb table lists in-frame clones only, not all of them. The data contain about half a million clones, 75% to 85% of them singletons. Sequencing was done on a sample of PBMCs. All receptors derive from a middle-aged woman in good health. Some clones in this sample may be carry-over from other donors' samples. Each CDR3 is given with its conserved first and last residue. A D gene is named only where the DNA matches it firmly. Clone size appears in some rows only: once, few, many, or a class for an expanded clone.

j_gene	d_gene	abundance	v_gene	CDR3nt	CDR3aa
TRBJ2-7	TRBD1	.	TRBV28	TGTGCCAGCAGCTCCAATAGGGACAGCCGCTACGAGCAGTACTTC	CASSSNRDSRYEQYF
TRBJ2-2	.	few	TRBV28	TGTGCCAGCAGTTTCCGGACTCCCGGGGAGCTGTTTTTT	CASSFRTPGELFF
TRBJ1-2	.	.	TRBV10-3	TGTGCCATCAGTGATGGGTCTGGGTACTATGGCTACACCTTC	CAISDGSGYYGYTF
TRBJ1-1	.	few	TRBV9	TGTGCCAGCAGCGTAGCGGTAATGTCTCTAGCTTTCTTT	CASSVAVMSLAFF
TRBJ2-3	.	.	TRBV7-3	TGTGCCAGCAGCAGAGGGTCTAGCACAGATACGCAGTATTTT	CASSRGSSTDTQYF
TRBJ2-7	.	.	TRBV7-9	TGTGCCAGCAGCTCCCGTTCAGGGTCCGACGAGCAGTACTTC	CASSSRSGSDEQYF
TRBJ1-1	.	.	TRBV6-1	TGTGCCAGCAGGTGGGAGCGGAACACTGAAGCTTTCTTT	CASRWERNTEAFF
TRBJ2-2	TRBD1	.	TRBV5-1	TGCGCCAGCACCTTATCGACCGGGACAGGGTTCGCCGGGGAGCTGTTTTTT	CASTLSTGTGFAGELFF
TRBJ2-7	.	.	TRBV7-2	TGTGCCAGCAGCTTAGCCGGCCTTTACTACGAGCAGTACTTC	CASSLAGLYYEQYF
TRBJ2-7	TRBD1	once	TRBV30	TGTGCCTGGAGCTCAGGGGGCAGCGAGCAGTACTTC	CAWSSGGSEQYF
TRBJ2-3	TRBD2	few	TRBV4-2	TGTGCCAGCAGCAGGAGGGAGGGCCGAGCGGGCACAGATACGCAGTATTTT	CASSRREGRAGTDTQYF
TRBJ2-2	.	many	TRBV19	TGTGCCAGTAGTCGGACGGTCACTTCCGGGGAGCTGTTTTTT	CASSRTVTSGELFF
TRBJ2-7	TRBD1	.	TRBV18	TGTGCCAGCTCATCCGGACAGGGGTTTTTATACGAGCAGTACTTC	CASSSGQGFLYEQYF
TRBJ1-2	TRBD1	.	TRBV10-3	TGTGCCATCAGTTTCCTCCGGGACAGGGATGGATATGGCTACACCTTC	CAISFLRDRDGYGYTF
TRBJ2-3	.	.	TRBV29-1	TGCAGCGTTGTAACGGGTAGAACAGATACGCAGTATTTT	CSVVTGRTDTQYF
TRBJ2-7	.	.	TRBV7-6	TGTGCCAGCAGCTCAATACCAAGCTCCGAGCAGTACTTC	CASSSIPSSEQYF
TRBJ1-1	TRBD1	few	TRBV10-3	TGTGCCATCAGTGAGTCGCACCCCCGGGACAGGAACACTGAAGCTTTCTTT	CAISESHPRDRNTEAFF
TRBJ2-5	TRBD2	.	TRBV5-1	TGCGCCAGCAGCTTGGGGCTAGCGGGAGAGACCCAGTACTTC	CASSLGLAGETQYF